A selection of T cell receptor beta chains follows, all from one sample in a study of shared clonotypes between healthy human individuals. Only in-frame clones appear in the TCRdb table, and some are missing; sequencing was by immunoSEQ multiplex PCR. Of some 1,400,000 clones in the sample, around 97% are singletons; the top ten hold roughly 1.2%. The sequenced sample was naive CD4+ T cells sorted from blood. The receptor set was obtained from a man in his thirties or forties in good health. CDR3s include the opening cysteine and the closing phenylalanine or tryptophan. A D gene is named only where the DNA matches it firmly. Clone size appears in some rows only: once, few, many, or a class for an expanded clone.

V: TRBV4-2
size: -
D: -
J: TRBJ2-3
DNA: TGTGCCAGCAGCCAATTTGGTAGCGGCGAGGCCACAGATACGCAGTATTTT
CDR3: CASSQFGSGEATDTQYF

V: TRBV6-6
size: -
D: -
J: TRBJ1-4
DNA: TGTGCCAGCAGTTATATGGGTCTTAATGAAAAACTGTTTTTT
CDR3: CASSYMGLNEKLFF

V: TRBV2
size: -
D: TRBD1
J: TRBJ2-2
DNA: TGTGCCAGCAGAAACCTTGGGACAGAGAACACCGGGGAGCTGTTTTTT
CDR3: CASRNLGTENTGELFF

V: TRBV5-1
size: -
D: -
J: TRBJ2-5
DNA: TGCGCCAGCAGCTTTTCAGGACAAAGCCAAGAGACCCAGTACTTC
CDR3: CASSFSGQSQETQYF

V: TRBV4-3
size: once
D: -
J: TRBJ2-5
DNA: TGCGCCAGCAGCCAAGAGCCGACGGGAGTTGGGGAGACCCAGTACTTC
CDR3: CASSQEPTGVGETQYF

V: TRBV28
size: -
D: -
J: TRBJ1-5
DNA: TGTGCCAGCAGTTTTTTAGGCCCGAGGGATCAGCCCCAGCATTTT
CDR3: CASSFLGPRDQPQHF

V: TRBV7-9
size: -
D: -
J: TRBJ1-2
DNA: TGTGCCAGCAGCACGGACGGGCTTGATGGCTACACCTTC
CDR3: CASSTDGLDGYTF

V: TRBV5-1
size: -
D: -
J: TRBJ2-7
DNA: TGCGCCAGCAAAGAGGGCAGGGAGGCCGGCGAGCAGTACTTC
CDR3: CASKEGREAGEQYF

V: TRBV2
size: -
D: -
J: TRBJ2-5
DNA: TGTGCCAGCCGGGCTGAAGAGACCCAGTACTTC
CDR3: CASRAEETQYF

V: TRBV9
size: -
D: -
J: TRBJ2-6
DNA: TGTGCCAGCAGCGTAGCTATCCGGCAGGGCTCTGGGGCCAACGTCCTGACTTTC
CDR3: CASSVAIRQGSGANVLTF

V: TRBV5-1
size: once
D: -
J: TRBJ2-7
DNA: TGCGCCAGCAGCCGTGGGACCGGGGGATTGGAGCAGTACTTC
CDR3: CASSRGTGGLEQYF

V: TRBV4-3
size: -
D: -
J: TRBJ2-3
DNA: TGCGCCAGCAGCCAAGGCTGGGCGGGAACAGATACGCAGTATTTT
CDR3: CASSQGWAGTDTQYF

V: TRBV7-2
size: -
D: -
J: TRBJ2-7
DNA: TGTGCCAGCAGCTTAGGGGCGGGTAAGACCATCTACGAGCAGTACTTC
CDR3: CASSLGAGKTIYEQYF

V: TRBV27
size: -
D: -
J: TRBJ1-5
DNA: TGTGCCAGCAGTCTCACCTTTGGGCCCCAGCATTTT
CDR3: CASSLTFGPQHF

V: TRBV14
size: -
D: TRBD1
J: TRBJ2-3
DNA: TGTGCCAGCAGCCAAGAGGACAGGGGGCTCACTCTAACGCAGTATTTT
CDR3: CASSQEDRGLTLTQYF

V: TRBV29-1
size: -
D: TRBD2
J: TRBJ2-1
DNA: TGCAGCGCTCCTACTAGCGGGACTTACAATGAGCAGTTCTTC
CDR3: CSAPTSGTYNEQFF

V: TRBV7-9
size: -
D: -
J: TRBJ1-1
DNA: TGTGCCAGCTCCTCCCTTAGGGGGGCTGGGGGGACTGAAGCTTTCTTT
CDR3: CASSSLRGAGGTEAFF

V: TRBV9
size: -
D: -
J: TRBJ2-5
DNA: TGTGCCAGCAGCGTAGCCGTGGGAGGGGGGGAGACCCAGTACTTC
CDR3: CASSVAVGGGETQYF

V: TRBV10-1
size: -
D: TRBD2
J: TRBJ2-1
DNA: TGCGCCAGCACCTCTGGAGCGGGAGGGATCAATGAGCAGTTCTTC
CDR3: CASTSGAGGINEQFF

V: TRBV5-1
size: -
D: -
J: TRBJ2-7
DNA: TGCGCCAGCAGCTTGTTAGCGGTCTCCTACGAGCAGTACTTC
CDR3: CASSLLAVSYEQYF

V: TRBV6-6
size: -
D: -
J: TRBJ2-7
DNA: TGTGCCAGCAGTTACGGGGCCGGGTTGAGCTCCTACGAGCAGTACTTC
CDR3: CASSYGAGLSSYEQYF

V: TRBV28
size: -
D: -
J: TRBJ1-2
DNA: TGTGCCAGCAGTGATTCGACTAACTATGGCTACACCTTC
CDR3: CASSDSTNYGYTF

V: TRBV28
size: -
D: -
J: TRBJ1-1
DNA: TGTGCCAGCAGGGGGCTAAACACTGAAGCTTTCTTT
CDR3: CASRGLNTEAFF

V: TRBV19
size: -
D: -
J: TRBJ2-2
DNA: TGTGCCAGTAGTCAACGCAGGGACACCGGGGAGCTGTTTTTT
CDR3: CASSQRRDTGELFF

V: TRBV29-1
size: -
D: TRBD2
J: TRBJ2-3
DNA: TGCAGCGTGGTTAGGCCCCTAGCGGTGATGGCAGATACGCAGTATTTT
CDR3: CSVVRPLAVMADTQYF

V: TRBV7-9
size: -
D: TRBD1
J: TRBJ2-7
DNA: TGTGCCAGCAGCATTTCGGGACAGGGCCACCCTACCTACGAGCAGTACTTC
CDR3: CASSISGQGHPTYEQYF

V: TRBV6-5
size: -
D: -
J: TRBJ1-2
DNA: TGTGCCACATCATTTTGGACTGGAGCTAACTATGGCTACACCTTC
CDR3: CATSFWTGANYGYTF

V: TRBV10-3
size: -
D: -
J: TRBJ2-3
DNA: TGTGCCATCAGTGACCGGACCGCAGATACGCAGTATTTT
CDR3: CAISDRTADTQYF